This T cell receptor (beta chain) was documented in a study of blood T cell repertoires in COVID-19 (TCRdb year 2020). General notes on the study: The collaborator samples originated in the United States, Italy and Spain and spanned the acute and convalescent phases of COVID-19. Sample metadata almost always included a de-identified subject ID, COVID-19 status, age in years and sex. The material from the prospective study consisted of cDNA or gDNA derived from T cells, B-cell-depleted T cells, or PBMCs. The repertoires were released in a freely available public database intended as a resource for research on the immune response to SARS-CoV-2. The samples were drawn from two sources: the first 160 participants of the ongoing ImmuneRACE study, and 950 to 1,500 subjects contributed by 6 global collaborators. Deeply sampled blood TCRbeta repertoires from subjects exposed to, actively infected with, or recovered from COVID-19 were included in the dataset. Where HLA class I and class II types were available, the types were taken from metadata supplied by the sample provider, not from assay-based typing.

A word on this clone: Which antigen it targets is not known. Per-base qualities were not stored, and no clone one base away is much larger.

Broad study findings and their caveats: How much clinical and demographic metadata was included differed by source and by participant, and the metadata was provided uncurated.

TCRbeta CDR3 regions were amplified from genomic DNA using the immunoSEQ Assay, a bias-controlled multiplex PCR. Regarding the original processing steps: The number of nucleated cells in each sample was estimated from the amplification of reference gene primers within the assay. To quantify the absolute abundance of each unique TCRbeta CDR3 rearrangement, sequence reads were collapsed and filtered. For each sample, productive Simpson clonality was calculated as the square root of Simpson's diversity index over productive rearrangements. TCRdb's version of the immuneACCESS table is confined to in-frame rearrangements and falls short of the full clone set. An unresolved V gene accounts for under half of the shortfall where checked; the remainder is of unknown origin. V, J and clone size were drawn from that table, and D and trimming were deduced from the DNA. The sample records 100,000 to 150,000 clones, 92% of which are singletons. Clones ranked in the top ten supply 2.1% of the sample.

At one collaborating source in Seattle, patients were enrolled during active infection and were followed longitudinally through the course of disease. Each collaborating institution followed its own protocols to collect whole blood in K2EDTA tubes. Collaborator samples were shipped for TCRbeta analysis as frozen whole blood, isolated PBMCs, or DNA extracted from either sample type. This TCR came from a man aged 50 or older with COVID-19, enrolled during active disease. The sequenced sample was peripheral blood.

At the DNA level, the sequence is TGTGCCAGCAGGCGGGGGGCCGGGTCCTACGAGCAGTACGTC. This is translated as CASRRGAGSYEQYV. The V and J genes are TRBV6-5 and TRBJ2-7, with 8 bases aligning to TRBD2. The germline V gene gives CDR1 as MNHEY and CDR2 as SVGAGI. The CDR3 spans 14 residues, from the cysteine through the valine. The entry retains the CDR3 DNA only, 42 bases that are in frame from base 1. The germline V end is reduced by 6 bases and the J end by 1 base; junction bases left unmatched: 5.